These T cell receptor beta chains were read from a single sample in a study of blood T cell repertoires in COVID-19. The repertoire was sequenced with immunoSEQ multiplex PCR; TCRdb's copy has only in-frame clones and lacks some. The table records 170,000 or so clones, around nine tenths of them present only once. Sequencing used peripheral blood. These TCRs come from a man in his forties with active or convalescent COVID-19. Both conserved end residues are part of each CDR3. A D gene is named only where the DNA matches it firmly. Rows give clone size only sometimes, using once, few, many, or a class for an expanded clone.

v_gene	d_gene	abundance	len	j_gene	CDR3aa	CDR3nt
TRBV15	NA	NA	17	TRBJ2-3	CATSRESGLAFTDTQYF	TGTGCCACCAGCAGAGAATCCGGGCTAGCCTTCACAGATACGCAGTATTTT
TRBV2	NA	NA	13	TRBJ1-1	CASSLQGNTEAFF	TGTGCCAGCAGTTTACAGGGGAACACTGAAGCTTTCTTT
TRBV5-1	NA	NA	16	TRBJ2-3	CASSLGGRPGADTQYF	TGCGCCAGCAGCTTGGGGGGGAGGCCCGGGGCAGATACGCAGTATTTT
TRBV9	TRBD2	NA	14	TRBJ2-5	CASSSWEGQETQYF	TGTGCCAGCAGCTCTTGGGAGGGCCAAGAGACCCAGTACTTC
TRBV9	TRBD1	NA	16	TRBJ2-2	CASSVEQGANTGELFF	TGTGCCAGCAGCGTAGAACAGGGGGCGAACACCGGGGAGCTGTTTTTT
TRBV10-1	NA	NA	11	TRBJ1-1	CASGRGGGAFF	TGCGCCAGCGGCAGAGGGGGGGGAGCTTTCTTT
TRBV6-5	NA	NA	15	TRBJ1-4	CASSYSGGGLEKLFF	TGTGCCAGCAGTTACTCAGGGGGGGGACTTGAAAAACTGTTTTTT
TRBV7-8	NA	NA	16	TRBJ1-5	CASSLATGVSNQPQHF	TGTGCCAGCAGCTTAGCCACGGGGGTTAGCAATCAGCCCCAGCATTTT
TRBV2	NA	NA	14	TRBJ1-6	CASSVAVGNSPLHF	TGTGCCAGCAGTGTGGCGGTGGGTAATTCACCCCTCCACTTT
TRBV2	NA	NA	13	TRBJ1-1	CASSKKGELEAFF	TGTGCCAGCAGCAAGAAGGGGGAACTAGAAGCTTTCTTT
TRBV5-6	TRBD1	NA	16	TRBJ2-2	CASSLWTGQNTGELFF	TGTGCCAGCAGCTTGTGGACAGGACAGAACACCGGGGAGCTGTTTTTT
TRBV5-1	NA	NA	14	TRBJ1-6	CASSRDSSNSPLHF	TGCGCCAGCAGCCGCGACAGTTCTAATTCACCCCTCCACTTT
TRBV2	NA	NA	12	TRBJ2-7	CASRNPLQGWDF	TGTGCCAGCAGAAACCCGTTACAGGGTTGGGACTTC
TRBV28	NA	NA	14	TRBJ1-3	CASSQVRGRNTIYF	TGTGCCAGCAGTCAGGTCAGGGGCAGAAACACCATATATTTT
TRBV19	TRBD2	NA	17	TRBJ2-1	CASSPRLAGDFYNEQFF	TGTGCCAGTAGTCCAAGACTAGCGGGAGACTTCTACAATGAGCAGTTCTTC
TRBV27	NA	NA	13	TRBJ2-3	CASSLSNAAPWYF	TGTGCCAGCAGTTTATCGAACGCGGCGCCTTGGTATTTT
TRBV7-9	NA	once	15	TRBJ1-5	CASSPISDMNQPQHF	TGTGCCAGCAGCCCTATTTCGGACATGAATCAGCCCCAGCATTTT
TRBV5-1	NA	NA	15	TRBJ1-2	CASSSTLSTGGGYTF	TGCGCCAGCAGCTCAACGCTATCGACTGGAGGTGGCTACACCTTC
TRBV5-1	TRBD1	NA	14	TRBJ2-1	CASSLTGDLNEQFF	TGCGCCAGCAGCTTGACAGGGGACCTCAATGAGCAGTTCTTC
TRBV7-2	TRBD2	few	15	TRBJ2-7	CASSPHGGGPNEQYF	TGTGCCAGCAGCCCTCACGGGGGGGGGCCTAACGAGCAGTACTTC
TRBV29-1	TRBD1	once	15	TRBJ1-4	CSVEDSTGGREKLFF	TGCAGCGTTGAAGATTCGACAGGGGGAAGAGAAAAACTGTTTTTT
TRBV19	TRBD1	NA	13	TRBJ1-1	CASSDTGEVLAFF	TGTGCCAGTAGTGATACAGGGGAAGTTCTGGCTTTCTTT
TRBV7-8	NA	NA	15	TRBJ2-7	CASSSTAGGDYEQYF	TGTGCCAGCAGTTCAACAGCTGGGGGCGACTACGAGCAGTACTTC
TRBV5-1	NA	NA	15	TRBJ1-1	CASSLALPSNTEAFF	TGCGCCAGCAGCTTGGCCCTACCCTCGAACACTGAAGCTTTCTTT
TRBV11-3	NA	NA	13	TRBJ2-2	CASRPGVAGELFF	TGTGCCAGCAGACCAGGGGTTGCCGGGGAGCTGTTTTTT
TRBV6-6	TRBD2	NA	14	TRBJ2-5	CASSPDGEGETQYF	TGTGCCAGCAGCCCCGACGGGGAGGGAGAGACCCAGTACTTC
TRBV5-1	NA	NA	14	TRBJ1-3	CASSPGQSGNTIYF	TGCGCCAGCAGCCCCGGACAGTCTGGAAACACCATATATTTT
TRBV15	NA	NA	13	TRBJ1-4	CATSRQGGEKLFF	TGTGCCACCAGCAGACAGGGAGGAGAAAAACTGTTTTTT
TRBV28	NA	NA	17	TRBJ1-6	CASSLGLRQPPDSPLHF	TGTGCCAGCAGTTTAGGGTTGCGGCAACCGCCCGATTCACCCCTCCACTTT
TRBV28	TRBD2	NA	17	TRBJ2-3	CASSLLSSGAGTDTQYF	TGTGCCAGCAGTTTATTGTCTAGCGGGGCAGGCACAGATACGCAGTATTTT
TRBV6-1	TRBD1	NA	14	TRBJ2-2	CASSYGTATGELFF	TGTGCCAGCAGTTATGGGACAGCGACCGGGGAGCTGTTTTTT
TRBV7-2	TRBD1	NA	16	TRBJ2-6	CASSLHRGSGANVLTF	TGTGCCAGCAGCCTCCACAGGGGAAGTGGGGCCAACGTCCTGACTTTC
TRBV30	NA	NA	15	TRBJ2-2	CAWSVRGGNTGELFF	TGTGCCTGGAGTGTGAGGGGAGGGAACACCGGGGAGCTGTTTTTT
TRBV5-6	NA	NA	14	TRBJ1-1	CASSLDRPNTEAFF	TGTGCCAGCAGTCTTGACAGGCCTAACACTGAAGCTTTCTTT
TRBV7-2	TRBD2	NA	18	TRBJ2-5	CASSLVGTTRGGKETQYF	TGTGCCAGCAGCTTAGTCGGAACAACGCGGGGGGGGAAAGAGACCCAGTACTTC
TRBV20-1	NA	NA	11	TRBJ1-2	CSAGYSYGYTF	TGCAGTGCTGGATACAGCTATGGCTACACCTTC
TRBV5-1	NA	NA	15	TRBJ1-5	CASSISGGGNQPQHF	TGCGCCAGCAGCATCTCGGGGGGTGGCAATCAGCCCCAGCATTTT
TRBV7-6	NA	NA	15	TRBJ1-3	CASSLGGESGNTIYF	TGTGCCAGCAGCTTAGGGGGGGAGAGTGGAAACACCATATATTTT
TRBV27	TRBD2	NA	13	TRBJ2-4	CASSSLAENIQYF	TGTGCCAGCAGTTCTCTAGCGGAAAACATTCAGTACTTC
TRBV29-1	NA	many	12	TRBJ1-2	CSVERTSYGYTF	TGCAGCGTTGAACGTACTAGCTATGGCTACACCTTC
TRBV30	NA	NA	13	TRBJ1-1	CAWSRTGNTEAFF	TGTGCCTGGAGCCGGACTGGGAACACTGAAGCTTTCTTT
TRBV5-1	NA	NA	15	TRBJ1-2	CASSSSGEHNYGYTF	TGCGCCAGCAGCTCCTCAGGCGAACACAACTATGGCTACACCTTC
TRBV18	NA	NA	16	TRBJ1-6	CASSPGASRTNSPLHF	TGTGCCAGCTCACCGGGGGCGAGCAGGACTAATTCACCCCTCCACTTT
TRBV9	TRBD1	NA	14	TRBJ1-2	CASSGNSGGYGYTF	TGTGCCAGCAGCGGTAACTCAGGGGGCTATGGCTACACCTTC
TRBV5-1	NA	NA	14	TRBJ1-2	CASSLTGKDYGYTF	TGCGCCAGCAGCTTGACGGGGAAGGACTATGGCTACACCTTC
TRBV10-1	NA	NA	13	TRBJ1-1	CASSEMEGTEAFF	TGCGCCAGCAGTGAGATGGAGGGTACTGAAGCTTTCTTT
TRBV5-6	NA	NA	13	TRBJ2-5	CASSSEFQETQYF	TGTGCCAGCAGCTCTGAGTTCCAAGAGACCCAGTACTTC
TRBV7-3	NA	NA	15	TRBJ2-1	CASSFGTGAYNEQFF	TGTGCCAGCAGCTTCGGTACAGGAGCCTACAATGAGCAGTTCTTC
TRBV12-3/TRBV12-4	TRBD2	NA	13	TRBJ2-1	CASTLGLGNEQFF	TGTGCCAGCACCCTGGGACTAGGGAATGAGCAGTTCTTC
TRBV29-1	NA	NA	13	TRBJ2-3	CSVLGGSTDTQYF	TGCAGCGTTTTAGGGGGATCCACAGATACGCAGTATTTT
TRBV24-1	TRBD2	NA	14	TRBJ2-5	CATSDTTSVETQYF	TGTGCCACCAGTGACACTACTAGCGTGGAGACCCAGTACTTC
TRBV5-1	TRBD2	NA	16	TRBJ2-3	CASSLDGGGRGDTQYF	TGCGCCAGCAGCTTGGATGGCGGGGGGCGGGGAGATACGCAGTATTTT
TRBV28	NA	once	14	TRBJ1-5	CASSLPERYQPQHF	TGTGCCAGCAGTTTACCTGAGAGATATCAGCCCCAGCATTTT
TRBV19	NA	few	15	TRBJ1-3	CASSMMVAGGNTIYF	TGTGCCAGTAGTATGATGGTGGCCGGGGGAAACACCATATATTTT